This TCR beta chain was captured in a study of T cells in Graves' hyperthyroidism and ophthalmopathy. With respect to this clonotype: Antigen specificity is unknown.

Amplified TCR beta CDR3 regions derived from RNA transcripts. In the first-round RT-PCR of the TCR CDR3, the HTBI primer set was used. MiXCR was run by TCRdb on the multiplex PCR reads, yielding one entry per CDR3 protein. The table includes 250,000 to 350,000 distinct CDR3 sequences, over 15% detected once. Study results and caveats: Model-based prediction identified ophthalmopathy a median around 6.5 months prior to its onset. In the analysis, a 13 V-J model separated ophthalmopathy from stable hyperthyroidism.

This CDR3 is 16 amino acids long. V was pared by 2 bases and J by 0 bases, with 8 bases between. Germline CDR1 reads MNHEY; CDR2 reads SMNVEV (reference sequence). Sequenced material: blood. The receptor was derived from a woman aged 55-70 years with Graves' ophthalmopathy. The genes are TRBV27 and TRBJ2-6; D uncertain. The CDR3 nucleotides read TGTGCCAGCAGTTTAAGGGTATCCTCTGGGGCCAACGTCCTGACTTTC. Translating it yields CASSLRVSSGANVLTF.